Presented here are 6 T cell receptor beta chains from one specimen sequenced in a study of human T cells and chemical hapten exposure (TCRdb year 2021). The sample's time point, from its label and the paper: patch test 2, 6 weeks after DPC sensitization. The treatment or condition label on this specimen signifies: therapeutic diphenylcyclopropenone sensitization with weekly scalp DPC. The library came from RACE. The sequencing machine was a NextSeq 500. TCRdb ran its own pipeline on the public reads, namely fastp trimming at Q25 and MiXCR clone calling, and kept in-frame beta chains. Each CDR3 protein appears once, grouped with its most common genes and DNA. For this sample the table gives some 80,000 distinct CDR3 sequences, of which roughly 11% were detected only once. The ten largest make up more than 1.5% of the sample. The source material was whole blood, sampled in connection with sensitization to the hapten diphenylcyclopropenone (DPC). These receptors were obtained from a man between 18 and 29 years old with alopecia areata. Some clones in this sample may be carry-over from other donors' samples.

The table lists this clonotype with many counts. The CDR3 DNA reads as TGTGCCAGCAGCAGACTAGCGGGGGATTACAATGAGCAGTTCTTC. This gives the protein CASSRLAGDYNEQFF. The chain links TRBV6-5 to TRBJ2-1; 12 bases fit TRBD2. This CDR3 has 15 amino acids. Germline values: CDR1 MNHEY, CDR2 SVGAGI. Trimming at V came to 6 bases and at J to 4 bases, leaving 4 bases not matched to a gene.

This chain uses TRBV9 with TRBJ2-3; the D gene could be TRBD1 or TRBD2 (6 bases each). This CDR3 region has 13 residues. Germline loops: CDR1 SGDLS, CDR2 YYNGEE. V lost 3 bases and J lost 5, with 10 bases in between. CDR3 DNA sequence: TGTGCCAGCAGCGCGGGGGCCCAAGATACGCAGTATTTT. Protein sequence: CASSAGAQDTQYF.

This clonotype was recorded at least ten times. The chain carries TRBV12-5 and TRBJ2-2, with D hard to call. Trimming shortened V by 3 bases and J by 4 bases, and 9 bases separated the two germline ends. This CDR3 spans 14 amino acids. CDR1 is LGHNT and CDR2 is FRNRAP in the germline V gene. In nucleotides, the CDR3 is TGTGCTAGTGGTTTTAGGCTATCCACCGGGGAGCTGTTTTTT. Its translation is CASGFRLSTGELFF. Using reference TRBV12-5 and TRBJ2-2 for the parts outside the CDR3, the full variable domain is DARVTQTPRHKVTEMGQEVTMRCQPILGHNTVFWYRQTMMQGLELLAYFRNRAPLDDSGMPKDRFSAEMPDATLATLKIQPSEPRDSAVYFCASGFRLSTGELFFGEGSRLTVL.

The chain recombines TRBV9 with TRBJ2-1; D unresolved. Germline CDR1 SGDLS, CDR2 YYNGEE. Trimming took off 0 bases at V and 5 bases at J, with 6 bases between the two ends. This CDR3 region has 13 residues. The CDR3 region has the DNA TGTGCCAGCAGCGTAGGAATCAACAATGAGCAGTTCTTC. Amino acids: CASSVGINNEQFF.

This clonotype came up a few times. The chain uses TRBV29-1 and TRBJ2-5; a possible D gene is TRBD2 (5 bases). Germline CDR1 is SQVTM and CDR2 is ANQGSEA. This CDR3 comprises 13 residues. Trimming pared 6 bases from V and 1 base from J, leaving 12 bases between. CDR3 in DNA: TGCAGCGTCGGAGGATTGGGCCAAGAGACCCAGTACTTC. Protein product: CSVGGLGQETQYF.

This clonotype occurred many times. The J gene is TRBJ1-2, the V gene TRBV7-6, with D unclear. Germline CDR1 SGHVS, CDR2 FNYEAQ. CDR3 length: 12 residues. V was clipped by 6 bases and J by 3 bases, with 8 bases between them. In DNA form, the CDR3 reads TGTGCCAGCAGTAACGCCGACTATGGCTACACCTTC. As protein: CASSNADYGYTF. The variable domain in full, with the rest retrieved from reference TRBV7-6 and TRBJ1-2, is GAGVSQSPRYKVTKRGQDVALRCDPISGHVSLYWYRQALGQGPEFLTYFNYEAQQDKSGLPNDRFSAERPEGSISTLTIQRTEQRDSAMYRCASSNADYGYTFGSGTRLTVV.